This entry describes one T cell receptor beta chain. Its matching antigen is unknown. One junction end does not reproduce the germline sequence, and a read error may be involved. The data were taken from a study of T cells in Graves' hyperthyroidism and ophthalmopathy. About the study: Once the initial diagnosis was made, peripheral blood was obtained before any treatment.

This CDR3 region has 15 residues. Germline loops: CDR1 SGHNT, CDR2 YYREEE (reference sequence). Amplification of TCR beta CDR3 regions used RNA as the template. A first-round RT-PCR of the TCR CDR3 used the HTBI primer set. Via MiXCR, TCRdb re-called the multiplex PCR reads, giving one row per CDR3 protein. The data show about 350,000 distinct CDR3 sequences, roughly 13% seen once. The study, taken as a whole, reports: Most thyroid-expanded clonotypes above 0.001 were also found in blood. Ophthalmopathy stood apart from stable hyperthyroidism in a 13 V-J model.

The V and J genes are TRBV5-4 and TRBJ1-2, with TRBD1 matching over 9 bases. The receptor's source is a woman in her thirties or forties with Graves' ophthalmopathy. Sequenced sample: blood. The CDR3 region has the DNA TGTGCCAGCAGCTTCATCCAGGACAGGGGTTATGGCTACTCCTTC. Translating it yields CASSFIQDRGYGYSF. The entire variable domain, with the rest obtained from reference TRBV5-4 and TRBJ1-2, is as follows: ETGVTQSPTHLIKTRGQQVTLRCSSQSGHNTVSWYQQALGQGPQFIFQYYREEENGRGNFPPRFSGLQFPNYSSELNVNALELDDSALYLCASSFIQDRGYGYSFGSGTRLTVV.